This record looks at one T cell receptor (beta chain) sequence and its context. The data derive from a study of blood T cell repertoires in COVID-19. Study in general: Samples came from the United States, Italy and Spain, spanning acute and convalescent COVID-19. Sample material is recorded as cDNA or gDNA derived from T cells, B-cell-depleted T cells, or PBMCs.

Methods used by the authors: Estimated nucleated cell counts came from reference gene primer amplification. Here immunoSEQ multiplex PCR was the method, and the copy in TCRdb shows in-frame clones only, minus some. V, J and clone size are taken as reported in that table, and D and trimming were inferred from the DNA itself. The table includes 150,000 to 200,000 clones, 80% to 90% detected once. Sequencing was done on a sample of peripheral blood. The receptor was derived from a man younger than 35 who had recovered from COVID-19.

This CDR3 is CASSQGPLAGADTQYF. DNA of the CDR3: TGCGCCAGCAGCCAAGGCCCCTTAGCGGGAGCAGATACGCAGTATTTT. The J gene is TRBJ2-3, the V gene TRBV4-3, with 9 positions matching TRBD2. The CDR3 runs 16 residues. Germline assignment: CDR1 LGHNA and CDR2 YSLEER. V trimming: 1 base; J trimming: 4 bases; junction bases outside the gene matches: 6.